These T cell receptor beta chains were read from a single sample in a study of blood T cell repertoires in COVID-19. The repertoire was sequenced with immunoSEQ multiplex PCR; TCRdb's copy has only in-frame clones and lacks some. The data show 220,000 or so clones, with 80% to 85% seen just once and about 2.9% held by the top ten. The specimen sequenced was peripheral blood. Receptor source: a woman in her 30s who had recovered from COVID-19. Both conserved end residues are part of each CDR3. D genes are given only for firm matches. Size values are once, few and many counts, or a class for expanded clones, and some rows have none.

D	size	J	V	DNA	CDR3
TRBD1	-	TRBJ1-5	TRBV3-1/TRBV3-2	TGTGCCAGCAGCCAAGACTCGAGGGGGCATCAGCCCCAGCATTTT	CASSQDSRGHQPQHF
TRBD2	-	TRBJ2-7	TRBV10-2	TGCGCCAGCAGTGAGCAAGCGGGAGGTCTCTACGAGCAGTACTTC	CASSEQAGGLYEQYF
TRBD2	-	TRBJ2-1	TRBV5-1	TGCGCCAGCAGCTTGGACGGACTAGGGGATGAGCAGTTCTTC	CASSLDGLGDEQFF
TRBD2	-	TRBJ2-1	TRBV7-8	TGTGCCAGCAGCCATGGACTAGCGGGAGCTACCCCTGGCGATGAGCAGTTCTTC	CASSHGLAGATPGDEQFF
TRBD1	-	TRBJ1-2	TRBV28	TGTGCCAGCAGCCTTGTCCCGGGACAGGGCAACTATGGCTACACCTTC	CASSLVPGQGNYGYTF
-	-	TRBJ1-4	TRBV12-3/TRBV12-4	TGTGCCAGCAGTTTAACAGTGGCACAAAAACTGTTTTTT	CASSLTVAQKLFF
TRBD1	-	TRBJ1-2	TRBV28	TGTGCCAGCAGTTTCCTCCAGACAGGGTTGTTGGGCTACACCTTC	CASSFLQTGLLGYTF
-	-	TRBJ2-5	TRBV5-3	TGTGCCAGAGTTTCCAGGGCACAAGAGACCCAGTACTTC	CARVSRAQETQYF
-	-	TRBJ2-1	TRBV7-9	TGTGCCAGCAGCTTTCCGGGGGAGACCTCCAATGAGCAGTTCTTC	CASSFPGETSNEQFF
TRBD1	-	TRBJ2-7	TRBV19	TGTGCCAGTAGTATAGGTCCAACGACAGGGGGCTACGAGCAGTACTTC	CASSIGPTTGGYEQYF
TRBD1	-	TRBJ1-2	TRBV27	TGTGCCAGCAGTTTGGGACAGGGAACGAGTCTTGGTGGCTACACCTTC	CASSLGQGTSLGGYTF
TRBD2	-	TRBJ2-5	TRBV30	TGTGCCTGGAGCTCCCTCGGGACTAGCGGGCAGGAGACCCAGTACTTC	CAWSSLGTSGQETQYF
TRBD1	few	TRBJ1-1	TRBV5-4	TGTGCCAGCAGCACAAGACAGGGGCAGGGTGAAGCTTTCTTT	CASSTRQGQGEAFF
TRBD2	-	TRBJ2-1	TRBV19	TGTGCCAGTAGTCTCTTGCTAGCGGGAGAGGAGCAGTTCTTC	CASSLLLAGEEQFF